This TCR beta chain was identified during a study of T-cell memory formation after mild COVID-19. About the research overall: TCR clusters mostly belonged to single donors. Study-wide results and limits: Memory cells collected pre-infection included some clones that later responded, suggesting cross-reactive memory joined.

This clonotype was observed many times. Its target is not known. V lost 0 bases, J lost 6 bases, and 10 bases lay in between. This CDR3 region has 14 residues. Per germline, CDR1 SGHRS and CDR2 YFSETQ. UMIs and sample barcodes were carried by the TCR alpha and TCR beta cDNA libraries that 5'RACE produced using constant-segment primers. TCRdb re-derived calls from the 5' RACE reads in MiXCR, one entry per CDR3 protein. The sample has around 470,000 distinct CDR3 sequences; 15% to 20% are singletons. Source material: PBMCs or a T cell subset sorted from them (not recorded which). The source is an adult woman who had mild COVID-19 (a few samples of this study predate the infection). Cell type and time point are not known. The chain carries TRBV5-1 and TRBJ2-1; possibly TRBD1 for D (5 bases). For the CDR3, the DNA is TGCGCCAGCAGCTTGGACAAGGGGCCCAATGAGCAGTTCTTC. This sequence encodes CASSLDKGPNEQFF.